What follows are 14 T cell receptor beta chains derived from one specimen sequenced in a study of T-cell memory formation after mild COVID-19. One entry per CDR3 protein, called by TCRdb with MiXCR from the 5' RACE reads. Of roughly 150,000 distinct CDR3 sequences listed, about 23% are singletons. The sample taken for sequencing was PBMCs or a T cell subset sorted from them (not recorded which). The receptors were sampled from an adult woman who had mild COVID-19 (a few samples of this study predate the infection). Cell type and time point are not known.

The chain employs TRBV5-5 and TRBJ1-4; no definite D call. The V end lost 3 bases, the J end lost 10 bases, and 10 bases lay between the germline ends. This CDR3 region has 12 residues. Germline CDR1 is SGHKS and CDR2 is YYEKEE (reference sequence). The CDR3 nucleotides read TGTGCCAGCAGCTCGGGTGGCGGAAAACTGTTTTTT. Residues: CASSSGGGKLFF.

The sample holds a few counts of this clonotype. J is TRBJ2-3 and V is TRBV12-3 or TRBV12-4; D is perhaps TRBD2 (5 bases). Trimming pared 7 bases from V and 2 bases from J, leaving 16 bases between. The CDR3 runs 15 residues. The CDR3 spells CASIPLAGSTDTQYF. The CDR3 bases are TGTGCCAGCATCCCTCTAGCTGGATCCACAGATACGCAGTATTTT.

V gene TRBV27 combines with J gene TRBJ2-7, with D uncertain. Between the trimmed V and J ends, which lost 7 bases and 2 bases, there was a span of 12 bases. Germline V gene sequence: CDR1 MNHEY, CDR2 SMNVEV (reference sequence). The CDR3 has 13 amino acids. The CDR3 loop reads CASKFAGTYEQYF. As DNA, the CDR3 is TGTGCCAGCAAGTTTGCTGGCACCTACGAGCAGTACTTC.

This clonotype has only a few counts. J is TRBJ1-2 and V is TRBV12-3 or TRBV12-4; D gene uncertain. The CDR3 is 15 residues long. Trimming left V 2 bases short and J 8 bases short, with 18 bases between. The CDR3 sequence is CASSLIIDIPTGYTF. Here the CDR3 DNA reads TGTGCCAGCAGTTTAATTATTGATATCCCCACGGGCTACACCTTC.

This clonotype turned up a few times. The CDR3 here is CSAYDIYEQYF. CDR3 bases: TGCAGTGCTTACGATATATACGAGCAGTACTTC. V is TRBV20-1 and J is TRBJ2-7, with no clear D. Trimming stripped 5 bases from V and 4 bases from J, with 9 bases between. CDR1 is DFQATT and CDR2 is SNEGSKA in the germline V gene (reference sequence). The CDR3 consists of 11 residues.

The chain couples TRBV3-1 to TRBJ1-6, with a possible D match to TRBD1 (5 bases). The CDR3 has 16 amino acids. The germline CDR1 and CDR2 sequences are LGHDT and YNNKEL (reference sequence). Deletions cut 0 bases from V and 10 bases from J, with 16 bases between. The CDR3 protein is CASSQDPLASGSPLHF. The CDR3 DNA reads TGTGCCAGCAGCCAAGATCCTCTGGCCTCAGGGTCACCCCTCCACTTT. The full variable domain, its missing parts supplied by reference TRBV3-1 and TRBJ1-6, is DTAVSQTPKYLVTQMGNDKSIKCEQNLGHDTMYWYKQDSKKFLKIMFSYNNKELIINETVPNRFSPKSPDKAHLNLHINSLELGDSAVYFCASSQDPLASGSPLHFGNGTRLTVT.

This clonotype was recorded a few times. The rearrangement uses TRBV4-1 and TRBJ2-7, with 7 bases fitting TRBD2. Germline V gene sequence: CDR1 MGHRA, CDR2 YSYEKL. V shed 2 bases, J shed 3 bases, and the junction held 7 bases outside the gene matches. The CDR3 runs 15 residues. In nucleotides, the CDR3 is TGCGCCAGCAGCCAACAGGACGCGGGGGACTACGAGCAGTACTTC. Its translation is CASSQQDAGDYEQYF.

The J gene is TRBJ1-6, the V gene TRBV30; 12 positions match TRBD1. V was clipped by 5 bases and J by 10 bases; unmatched bases: 6. Germline CDR1 and CDR2: GTSNPN and SVGIG (reference sequence). This CDR3 has 14 residues. CDR3 DNA: TGTGCCTGGGGCTCGGGGACAGGGGGCTCACCCCTCCACTTT. It specifies CAWGSGTGGSPLHF.

There are a few counts of this clonotype. The chain is built from TRBV12-3 or TRBV12-4 and TRBJ2-1; D is perhaps TRBD2 (5 bases). CDR3 length: 13 amino acids. V lost 3 bases, J lost 10 bases, and 13 bases lay in between. CDR3 sequence reads: CASSLARAVEQFF. The CDR3 DNA is TGTGCCAGCAGTTTGGCGAGGGCCGTCGAGCAGTTCTTC.

The chain links TRBV18 to TRBJ2-3; 8 bases align to TRBD2. This CDR3 spans 17 amino acids. V was pared by 4 bases and J by 0 bases, with 9 bases of the junction left unmatched. Germline CDR1 and CDR2: KGHSH and LQKENI. This chain's CDR3 is CASSLMGRTSSTDTQYF. In DNA form, the CDR3 reads TGTGCCAGCTCACTCATGGGAAGGACTAGCAGCACAGATACGCAGTATTTT.

This sequence joins TRBV6-1 and TRBJ2-1; TRBD2 matches at 9 bases. This CDR3 is 15 amino acids long. The ends lost 4 bases at V and 8 bases at J; junction bases unmatched: 9. In germline, CDR1 is MNHNS, CDR2 SASEGT. The CDR3 here is CASSVVAGGLDEQFF. As DNA, the CDR3 is TGTGCCAGCAGTGTAGTTGCGGGGGGGCTGGATGAGCAGTTCTTC.

This clonotype was counted a few times. The gene calls are TRBV20-1 and TRBJ2-5; 16 bases agree with TRBD2. The CDR3 contains 15 residues. The germline V gene encodes CDR1 DFQATT and CDR2 SNEGSKA (reference sequence). Unmatched junction bases numbered 4, after V lost 6 bases and J lost 3 bases. CDR3 nucleotide sequence: TGCAGTGCCGAAGGGACTAGCGGGGGGGAAGAGACCCAGTACTTC. This sequence encodes CSAEGTSGGEETQYF.

This clonotype was observed a few times. The CDR3 region is CAISEIEGDYGYTF. In nucleotides, the CDR3 is TGTGCCATCAGTGAGATTGAAGGGGACTATGGCTACACCTTC. The gene calls are TRBV10-3 and TRBJ1-2; possible D gene TRBD1, 5 bases. Trimming took off 2 bases at V and 3 bases at J, with 10 bases between the two ends. Germline CDR1 ENHRY, CDR2 SYGVKD. There are 14 residues in the CDR3.

V and J are TRBV7-9 and TRBJ1-3; D perhaps matches TRBD1 (5 bases). V lost 5 bases and J lost 0, with 11 bases in between. CDR1 is SEHNR, CDR2 FQNEAQ, per germline (reference sequence). This CDR3 is 15 amino acids long. CDR3 amino acids: CASSPREISGNTIYF. The CDR3 nucleotides are TGTGCCAGCAGCCCCAGGGAAATCTCTGGAAACACCATATATTTT.